Below, one TCR beta chain is given with its context. The sample belongs to a study of blood T cell repertoires in COVID-19. Overall study context: The United States, Italy and Spain were the sources of the acute and convalescent COVID-19 samples.

Authors' data handling: Amplification of reference gene primers was used by the study to estimate nucleated cell counts. Repertoires were generated with immunoSEQ multiplex PCR, while TCRdb's copy carries only in-frame clones and drops some. D and trimming were read from the DNA, whereas the V and J calls and clone size are those reported in that table. The sample yields over 75,000 clones, approximately 92% seen once. The sequenced sample consisted of peripheral blood. This receptor was taken from a woman at least 80 years old with active COVID-19.

In DNA, the CDR3 is TGTGCCAGCAGCCCACCGGGACAGGGGTGGGAGACCCAGTACTTC. It specifies CASSPPGQGWETQYF. The V and J genes are TRBV2 and TRBJ2-5; 10 nucleotides match TRBD1. V trimming: 6 bases; J trimming: 5 bases; junction bases outside the gene matches: 9. The germline V gene encodes CDR1 SNHLY and CDR2 FYNNEI. The CDR3 covers 15 residues.